The TCR beta chain under discussion was sequenced for a study of blood T cells in healthy people across ages. Findings and caveats of the study: Roughly linearly, TCR beta diversity per million T cells fell as age increased. The lack of PBMC sorting stopped any conclusive naive versus antigen-experienced comparison.

V shed 4 bases and J 0 bases; nucleotides not matched to a gene: 10. The germline gives CDR1 ENHRY, CDR2 SYGVKD. The CDR3 has 17 residues. At least ten counts were recorded for this clonotype. Its antigen is not known. The individuals who served as donors were healthy Caucasians living in Russia, aged about 6 to 90. Primed by a sample-barcoded 5' primer and a J-beta primer mix, a second PCR proceeded for about 7 to 11 cycles. With 12 random nucleotides, a template-switch adaptor tagged each individual cDNA molecule. In TCRdb, the 5' RACE reads were re-called with MiXCR into one record per CDR3 protein. The table shows 650,000 to 700,000 distinct CDR3 sequences, with 32% occurring only once.

This receptor was taken from an elderly woman in good health. The chain couples TRBV10-3 to TRBJ2-7; the match to TRBD1 covers 9 bases. Sample: blood. The CDR3 nucleotides read TGTGCCATCAGTGCGGGACAGGGTATGATCAGCTCCTACGAGCAGTACTTC. It codes for CAISAGQGMISSYEQYF.